This T cell receptor beta chain was sequenced for a study of prognosis after radiotherapy for stage I lung cancer. Study summary: Radiotherapy: SBRT, 3 to 5 fractions, biologically effective dose at least 100 Gy. Distant metastases after radiotherapy occurred in a few patients at a median of approximately 7 months; roughly 15 showed no significant progression.

Amplification of TCR beta CDR3 from genomic DNA used two-round multiplex PCR. Round one of PCR was performed, and it used primers specific to each TRBV and TRBJ gene. Universal primers were used for second-round PCR. Via MiXCR, TCRdb re-called the multiplex PCR reads, giving one row per CDR3 protein. The sample carries approximately 17,000 distinct CDR3 sequences, 29% recorded once. Comments on this clonotype: This sequence is one base from a far larger clone and is likely a read error.

The source is a donor over 45 with non-small cell lung cancer. This specimen was PBMCs, taken before or after stereotactic body radiation therapy (not recorded which).

Here the CDR3 DNA reads TGTGCCAGCAGCTTGCTAGGCGGGGCTATCACAGATACGCAGTATTTT. Translating gives CASSLLGGAITDTQYF. The chain joins TRBV7-9 to TRBJ2-3; possible D gene TRBD2, 6 bases. The CDR3 runs 16 residues. V shed 3 bases and J shed 2 bases, with 15 bases lying between them. The germline gives CDR1 SEHNR, CDR2 FQNEAQ (reference sequence).